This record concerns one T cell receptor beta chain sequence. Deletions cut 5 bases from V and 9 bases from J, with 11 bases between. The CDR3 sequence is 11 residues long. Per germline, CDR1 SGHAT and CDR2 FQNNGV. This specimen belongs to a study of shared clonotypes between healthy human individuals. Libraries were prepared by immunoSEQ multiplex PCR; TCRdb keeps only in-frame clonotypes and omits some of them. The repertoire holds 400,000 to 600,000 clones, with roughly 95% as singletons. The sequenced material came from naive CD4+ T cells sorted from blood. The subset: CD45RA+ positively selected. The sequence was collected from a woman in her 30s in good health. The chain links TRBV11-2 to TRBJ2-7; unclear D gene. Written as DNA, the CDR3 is TGTGCCAGCAGCCCCTCTCAACGGCAGTACTTC. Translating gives CASSPSQRQYF.